This TCR beta chain came from a study of follicular helper T cells after annual influenza vaccination. The time point is: 2014-2015 season, pre-vaccination. V lost 5 bases, J lost 2 bases, and 10 bases lay in between. The CDR3 is 14 residues long. The germline V gene has CDR1 SGHRS and CDR2 YFSETQ. Clones were sequenced by immunoSEQ multiplex PCR, and TCRdb holds only the in-frame ones, with some missing. The sample has some 11,000 clones, more than 75% seen once. The material was CXCR5- memory CD4+ T cells sorted from blood, obtained on the day of influenza vaccination. The clonotype originates from an adult who received the influenza vaccine. The V and J genes are TRBV5-1 and TRBJ2-2; D is undetermined. CDR3 nucleotides: TGCGCCAGCAGGCCACCGGGTAACACCGGGGAGCTGTTTTTT. Amino acids: CASRPPGNTGELFF.